This TCR beta chain was observed in a study of vaccination and CD4 T cells after COVID-19. Looking at the study overall: Six males and four females, two Hispanic, made up the convalescents.

Trimming stripped 3 bases from V and 5 bases from J, with 10 bases between. The CDR3 totals 13 residues. Germline V gene lookup returns CDR1 LNHDA and CDR2 SQIVND (reference sequence). TCRdb called the PCR reads again in MiXCR, with one record for every CDR3 protein. The sample lists roughly 22,000 distinct CDR3 sequences; about 50% were seen once. This specimen consisted of CD4+ T cells from blood, obtained before SARS-CoV-2 vaccination. The sequence was obtained from a human donor who had recovered from COVID-19. This sequence joins TRBV19 and TRBJ1-1; D not resolved. For the CDR3, the DNA is TGTGCCAGTAGTATCACGGGTAGGACTGAAGCTTTCTTT. Residues: CASSITGRTEAFF.